These 16 T cell receptor beta chains originate from one sample sequenced in a study of cytomegalovirus exposure and HLA in healthy donors. The primer mix had 60 Vbeta and 13 Jbeta primers. The data were produced by immunoSEQ multiplex PCR, yet TCRdb's version contains in-frame clones alone and is incomplete. There are more than 200,000 clones in the sample, with about 1% held by the top ten. The sequenced material came from PBMCs. The receptors stem from a woman aged 25-40 years in good health and CMV-seropositive.

As for this clone: Compared with germline, one end of the junction differs, possibly owing to a read error. The chain recombines TRBV29-1 with TRBJ2-7; TRBD1 matches at 7 bases. The CDR3 length is 13 residues. CDR1 and CDR2 from the germline V gene are SQVTM and ANQGSEA. The CDR3 is CSVAQGMTYKQYF. Here the CDR3 DNA reads TGCAGCGTTGCACAGGGGATGACCTACAAGCAGTACTTC.

This chain's CDR3 is CASSQEDRGFATNEKLFF. In DNA form, the CDR3 reads TGCGCCAGCAGCCAAGAAGACAGGGGATTCGCAACTAATGAAAAACTGTTTTTT. The rearrangement uses TRBV4-1 and TRBJ1-4, with 8 bases identical to TRBD1. The J segment lost 0 bases and the V segment lost 0 bases, leaving 6 bases of the junction unmatched. The CDR3 loop spans 18 amino acids. Germline CDR1 MGHRA, CDR2 YSYEKL.

The V gene is TRBV7-2, the J gene TRBJ1-2; no firm D call. From germline, CDR1 is SGHTA and CDR2 FQGNSA. The CDR3 consists of 15 residues. Trimming left V 2 bases short and J 0 bases short, with 10 bases between. As DNA, the CDR3 is TGTGCCAGCAGCTTACTCGCAGGAACTAACTATGGCTACACCTTC. This encodes CASSLLAGTNYGYTF. The whole variable domain, remainder taken from reference TRBV7-2 and TRBJ1-2, is GAGVSQSPSNKVTEKGKDVELRCDPISGHTALYWYRQSLGQGLEFLIYFQGNSAPDKSGLPSDRFSAERTGGSVSTLTIQRTQQEDSAVYLCASSLLAGTNYGYTFGSGTRLTVV.

V gene TRBV2 combines with J gene TRBJ2-5; no firm D call. The CDR3 has 12 residues. V shed 0 bases and J shed 7 bases, with 6 bases lying between them. CDR1 is SNHLY and CDR2 is FYNNEI in the germline V gene. The CDR3 DNA reads TGTGCCAGCAGTGAAGCCTTAGTGACCCAGTACTTC. It specifies CASSEALVTQYF.

The V gene is TRBV5-1, the J gene TRBJ2-5; D might be TRBD1 (6 bases). The length of the CDR3 is 15 residues. The V end lost 4 bases, the J end lost 5 bases, and 18 bases lay between the germline ends. Germline CDR1 is SGHRS and CDR2 is YFSETQ. The CDR3 DNA is TGCGCCAGCAGCAACGGGGACACTAAAGGGGAGACCCAGTACTTC. Amino acid sequence: CASSNGDTKGETQYF.

The gene calls are TRBV7-9 and TRBJ1-5; D is perhaps TRBD1 (5 bases). The CDR3 runs 15 residues. V was clipped by 5 bases and J by 0 bases, with 11 bases between them. Germline V CDR1 and CDR2: SEHNR, FQNEAQ (reference sequence). CDR3: CASSPGHNSNQPQHF. CDR3 coding DNA: TGTGCCAGCAGCCCCGGACACAATAGCAATCAGCCCCAGCATTTT.

This chain uses TRBV6-6 with TRBJ2-5; 9 bases agree with TRBD2. The CDR3 length is 15 residues. With 5 bases clipped from V and 4 bases from J, the junction kept 8 bases outside the gene matches. In germline, CDR1 is MNHNY, CDR2 SVGAGI (reference sequence). DNA for the CDR3: TGTGCCAGCAGTCCAAGTAGCGGGAGTGGAGAGACCCAGTACTTC. It specifies CASSPSSGSGETQYF.

The chain uses TRBV25-1 and TRBJ1-3, with 7 bases identical to TRBD1. The CDR3 extends over 17 amino acids. Per the germline V gene, CDR1 is MGHDK and CDR2 is SYGVNS. The V segment lost 2 bases and the J segment 3 bases; nucleotides outside the gene matches: 10. The CDR3 here is CASSEIRKGALGNTIYF. In nucleotides, the CDR3 is TGTGCCAGCAGTGAAATTAGGAAGGGGGCGCTTGGAAACACCATATATTTT. Combining the CDR3 with reference TRBV25-1 and TRBJ1-3 gives the whole variable domain EADIYQTPRYLVIGTGKKITLECSQTMGHDKMYWYQQDPGMELHLIHYSYGVNSTEKGDLSSESTVSRIRTEHFPLTLESARPSHTSQYLCASSEIRKGALGNTIYFGEGSWLTVV.

The rearrangement uses TRBV6-4 and TRBJ2-1; 8 bases agree with TRBD2. The CDR3 length is 16 residues. Germline lookup yields CDR1 MRHNA and CDR2 SNTAGT. V lost 6 bases, J lost 6 bases, and 13 bases stayed unmatched. Here the CDR3 DNA reads TGTGCCAGCAGCCGCGGCGGAGCGGGGGCCACCAATGAGCAGTTCTTC. It specifies CASSRGGAGATNEQFF.

The chain recombines TRBV5-1 with TRBJ1-3; TRBD1 might be the D (6 bases). The length of the CDR3 is 16 residues. CDR1 SGHRS and CDR2 YFSETQ come from the germline V gene. Trimming took 3 bases from V and 0 from J, leaving 13 bases between them. The CDR3 bases are TGCGCCAGCAGCTCGGTTACAGGGCTCTCTGGAAACACCATATATTTT. It specifies CASSSVTGLSGNTIYF.

V and J are TRBV27 and TRBJ2-3; 10 nucleotides match TRBD1. Germline V gene lookup returns CDR1 MNHEY and CDR2 SMNVEV (reference sequence). V dropped 3 bases and J dropped 8; count of bases not matched to a gene: 11. The CDR3 sequence is 16 residues long. The CDR3 here is CASSLLTGGKGGTQYF. CDR3 DNA sequence: TGTGCCAGCAGTTTGTTGACAGGGGGCAAAGGGGGTACGCAGTATTTT.

The rearrangement uses TRBV18 and TRBJ2-7; 9 bases line up with TRBD1. CDR1 is KGHSH and CDR2 is LQKENI in the germline V gene. With V trimmed by 5 bases and J by 3 bases, 14 bases remained unmatched. CDR3 size: 17 residues. The CDR3 DNA reads TGTGCCAGCTCAAAGACCCGGGACAGGGACCCCCTCTACGAGCAGTACTTC. Encoded protein: CASSKTRDRDPLYEQYF.

This rearrangement joins TRBV5-1 to TRBJ2-5; 9 bases match TRBD2. CDR3 length: 14 amino acids. With V trimmed by 6 bases and J by 4 bases, 7 bases remained unmatched. CDR1 SGHRS and CDR2 YFSETQ come from the germline V gene. CDR3 residues: CASTPGLAGETQYF. The DNA for the CDR3 is TGCGCCAGCACTCCGGGACTAGCAGGAGAGACCCAGTACTTC.

The chain uses TRBV28 and TRBJ2-1; the match to TRBD1 covers 7 bases. The CDR3 covers 15 residues. Losses at the gene ends were 3 bases for V and 4 bases for J; bases not matched to a gene: 6. The germline gives CDR1 MDHEN, CDR2 SYDVKM. CDR3 DNA: TGTGCCAGCAGTTTTTTTGGCAGGGGGTACAATGAGCAGTTCTTC. It is translated as CASSFFGRGYNEQFF.

About this clone: Other DNA sequences in the same sample also yield this CDR3. The J gene is TRBJ1-2, the V gene TRBV18, with 8 positions matching TRBD1. The CDR3 is made up of 15 amino acids. Trimming took 2 bases from V and 4 from J; bases not matched to a gene: 6. Looked up from germline, CDR1 is KGHSH and CDR2 is LQKENI. Here the CDR3 reads CASSPGQGASYGYTF. The CDR3 DNA reads as TGTGCCAGCTCACCAGGCCAGGGGGCCTCCTATGGCTACACCTTC.

The rearrangement links TRBV5-1 to TRBJ2-7, with D possibly TRBD1 on 6 matching bases. V lost 3 bases, J lost 2 bases, and 12 bases lay in between. CDR3 length equals 14 residues. The germline V gene encodes CDR1 SGHRS and CDR2 YFSETQ. The chain's CDR3 is CASSSQGLTYEQYF. The CDR3 DNA is TGCGCCAGCAGCTCACAGGGTCTCACCTACGAGCAGTACTTC. Complete variable domain (other parts from reference TRBV5-1 and TRBJ2-7): KAGVTQTPRYLIKTRGQQVTLSCSPISGHRSVSWYQQTPGQGLQFLFEYFSETQRNKGNFPGRFSGRQFSNSRSEMNVSTLELGDSALYLCASSSQGLTYEQYFGPGTRLTVT.